These 26 T cell receptor beta chains originate from one sample sequenced in a study of blood T cell repertoires in COVID-19. The method was immunoSEQ multiplex PCR; TCRdb's version includes in-frame clones alone and lacks a portion of them. The sample carries over 300,000 clones, 75% to 90% recorded once. Sample: PBMCs or T cells enriched from blood (not recorded which). The receptors originated from a woman in her thirties or forties who had recovered from COVID-19.

This sequence joins TRBV19 and TRBJ1-1, with 7 nucleotides matching TRBD1. V was pared by 5 bases and J by 5 bases, with 8 bases of the junction left unmatched. The CDR3 loop spans 14 amino acids. Germline V gene sequence: CDR1 LNHDA, CDR2 SQIVND (reference sequence). The CDR3 spells CASSPQGVWTEAFF. The CDR3 bases are TGTGCCAGTAGTCCTCAGGGGGTTTGGACTGAAGCTTTCTTT.

The chain couples TRBV30 to TRBJ1-1; D unclear. This CDR3 comprises 13 residues. With 2 bases removed from V and 5 bases from J, the gap between germline ends came to 12 bases. Germline V gene lookup returns CDR1 GTSNPN and CDR2 SVGIG (reference sequence). CDR3 region: CAWSKGSGTEAFF. In DNA, the CDR3 is TGTGCCTGGAGTAAAGGCTCCGGGACTGAAGCTTTCTTT.

V and J are TRBV7-9 and TRBJ2-2; D is possibly TRBD2 (5 bases). Germline CDR1 and CDR2: SEHNR and FQNEAQ (reference sequence). The CDR3 spans 14 residues. Between the trimmed V and J ends, which lost 4 bases and 3 bases, there was a span of 9 bases. The CDR3 loop is CASSSSGDTGELFF. DNA of the CDR3: TGTGCCAGCAGCTCCTCCGGGGACACCGGGGAGCTGTTTTTT.

The chain links TRBV18 to TRBJ1-1, with unresolved D. V shed 3 bases and J shed 5 bases, with 10 bases lying between them. Germline loops: CDR1 KGHSH, CDR2 LQKENI. The CDR3 length is 13 residues. The CDR3 spells CASSPGRGTEAFF. CDR3 DNA sequence: TGTGCCAGCTCACCTGGGCGTGGGACTGAAGCTTTCTTT.

This clone was counted a few times. For the CDR3, the DNA is TGTGCCAGCAGCAGGGAGGCGAACAATGAGCAGTTCTTC. It specifies CASSREANNEQFF. The V gene is TRBV7-2, the J gene TRBJ2-1; D may be TRBD2 (6 bases). This CDR3 spans 13 amino acids. CDR1 and CDR2 (germline): SGHTA, FQGNSA. Trimming shortened V by 5 bases and J by 5 bases, and 10 bases separated the two germline ends.

The V call is TRBV7-9, the J call TRBJ2-3; 7 bases are a match to TRBD2. Losses at the gene ends were 5 bases for V and 6 bases for J; bases not matched to a gene: 5. Germline V gene data show CDR1 as SEHNR and CDR2 as FQNEAQ (reference sequence). The CDR3 loop spans 13 amino acids. The CDR3 region has the DNA TGTGCCAGCAGCAGAGAACTAGCGGATACGCAGTATTTT. Translation gives CASSRELADTQYF.

V and J are TRBV11-2 and TRBJ2-5, with D perhaps TRBD2 (7 bases). In germline, CDR1 is SGHAT, CDR2 FQNNGV. This CDR3 contains 17 residues. The V end lost 4 bases, the J end lost 4 bases, and 22 bases lay between the germline ends. The CDR3 nucleotides read TGTGCCAGCAGCTCGCTGGGACACGGAACGGGAGGAGAGACCCAGTACTTC. Translated, it gives CASSSLGHGTGGETQYF.

V usage is TRBV11-3 and J usage is TRBJ2-1; 8 bases agree with TRBD2. J gave up 2 bases and V 5 bases, and 8 bases lay outside the gene matches. Germline-derived CDR1 and CDR2 are SGHNT and YENEEA. CDR3 length equals 16 residues. CDR3 sequence reads: CASSRGGLAPYNEQFF. Written as DNA, the CDR3 is TGTGCCAGCAGCCGGGGGGGGCTAGCGCCCTACAATGAGCAGTTCTTC.

The chain couples TRBV10-1 to TRBJ1-1, with 8 bases aligning to TRBD1. This CDR3 has 13 amino acids. V was clipped by 3 bases and J by 10 bases; unmatched bases: 7. Per the germline V gene, CDR1 is WNHNN and CDR2 is SYGVQD (reference sequence). CDR3 sequence (DNA): TGCGCCAGCAGTGAAGGACAGGGCAATCGAGCTTTCTTT. Translating it yields CASSEGQGNRAFF.

The CDR3 DNA is TGTGCCAGCAGTTACCCTCCGGGGAGTAGGGAGACCCAGTACTTC. It yields the protein CASSYPPGSRETQYF. The gene calls are TRBV6-2 or TRBV6-3 and TRBJ2-5; D possibly corresponds to TRBD2 (5 bases). Germline V CDR1 and CDR2: MNHEY, SVGEGT. This CDR3 spans 15 amino acids. The V and J ends lost 2 bases and 5 bases respectively, with 15 bases between them.

The rearrangement links TRBV7-2 to TRBJ2-5, with 13 bases fitting TRBD2. The V gene's germline CDR1 is SGHTA and CDR2 FQGNSA. Losses at the gene ends were 4 bases for V and 4 bases for J; bases not matched to a gene: 6. The CDR3 length is 16 residues. CDR3 in amino acids: CASSSRTSGRRETQYF. In DNA form, the CDR3 reads TGTGCCAGCAGCTCACGGACTAGCGGGAGAAGAGAGACCCAGTACTTC.

J is TRBJ1-5 and V is TRBV27; D is uncertain. The V gene lost 4 bases and the J gene lost 3 bases, with 7 bases spanning the gap. The length of the CDR3 is 13 residues. Germline V gene data show CDR1 as MNHEY and CDR2 as SMNVEV (reference sequence). CDR3 coding DNA: TGTGCCAGCAGTTGGGCAGTCAATCAGCCCCAGCATTTT. Its translation is CASSWAVNQPQHF.

The chain links TRBV7-2 to TRBJ2-7; possibly TRBD2 for D (7 bases). V lost 0 bases and J 0 bases, leaving 9 bases between the germline ends. CDR1 and CDR2 (germline): SGHTA, FQGNSA. CDR3 size: 15 residues. CDR3 DNA: TGTGCCAGCAGCTTAGCGGGGGGGCCCTCCTACGAGCAGTACTTC. Protein sequence: CASSLAGGPSYEQYF.

The chain combines TRBV27 with TRBJ1-1, with a tentative D call TRBD1 (5 bases). The V and J ends lost 3 bases and 7 bases respectively, with 12 bases between them. This CDR3 contains 13 residues. Germline assignment: CDR1 MNHEY and CDR2 SMNVEV (reference sequence). Here the CDR3 DNA reads TGTGCCAGCAGTTTCGGGGGGTTAGATGAAGCTTTCTTT. This encodes CASSFGGLDEAFF.

V usage is TRBV9 and J usage is TRBJ2-7; TRBD2 agrees at 8 bases. This CDR3 has 17 amino acids. Germline loops: CDR1 SGDLS, CDR2 YYNGEE. V lost 0 bases, J lost 5 bases, and 13 bases stayed unmatched. The CDR3 DNA follows: TGTGCCAGCAGCGTAGGCACCCTCGGGAGGGGTGACAACGAGCAGTACTTC. Translated, it gives CASSVGTLGRGDNEQYF.

This clone was detected only once. This chain links TRBV4-1 with TRBJ2-5; weak D call: TRBD1 (6 bases). From germline, CDR1 is MGHRA and CDR2 YSYEKL. This CDR3 is built from 17 residues. The ends were cut back, 6 bases at V and 5 bases at J, with 25 bases in the middle. Written as DNA, the CDR3 is TGCGCCAGCAGACCTGAGCGAACCGGGACACCGCGGGAGACCCAGTACTTC. Amino acids: CASRPERTGTPRETQYF.

The rearrangement links TRBV14 to TRBJ1-4, with D tentatively TRBD1 (5 bases). The CDR3 has 14 residues. The V end lost 1 base, the J end lost 5 bases, and 8 bases lay between the germline ends. Germline V gene data show CDR1 as SGHDN and CDR2 as FVKESK. The CDR3 DNA reads TGTGCCAGCAGCCAAGGACAGAAAAATGAAAAACTGTTTTTT. Its protein is CASSQGQKNEKLFF.

J is TRBJ1-6 and V is TRBV27; D is undetermined. With 2 bases removed from V and 5 bases from J, the gap between germline ends came to 7 bases. The length of the CDR3 is 14 residues. CDR1 is MNHEY, CDR2 SMNVEV, per germline (reference sequence). CDR3 in amino acids: CASSLGRNNSPLHF. The CDR3 bases are TGTGCCAGCAGTTTAGGCAGGAATAATTCACCCCTCCACTTT.

A note on this clone: This sample also contains other DNA sequences that code for the same CDR3. The V call is TRBV7-2, the J call TRBJ2-1, with TRBD2 matching over 11 bases. The CDR3 spans 15 residues. The trim removed 1 base at V and 6 bases at J, leaving 2 bases unmatched. Germline assignment: CDR1 SGHTA and CDR2 FQGNSA. The CDR3 DNA reads as TGTGCCAGCAGCTTAGGGCTAGCGGGAGGCAATGAGCAGTTCTTC. Amino acids: CASSLGLAGGNEQFF.

This rearrangement joins TRBV11-1 to TRBJ1-2; no firm D call. V was cut by 3 bases and J by 2 bases, with 10 bases left in between. Germline V gives CDR1 SGHAT, CDR2 FQDESV (reference sequence). The CDR3 extends over 14 amino acids. In nucleotides, the CDR3 is TGTGCCAGCAGCTTTTCGGGAGTCAACTATGGCTACACCTTC. This sequence encodes CASSFSGVNYGYTF.

J is TRBJ2-7 and V is TRBV2; D ambiguous. The CDR3 length is 13 residues. Trimming shortened V by 2 bases and J by 6 bases, and 11 bases separated the two germline ends. Germline V CDR1 and CDR2: SNHLY, FYNNEI. In DNA form, the CDR3 reads TGTGCCAGCAGTGAACTAGTTGGTACCGAGCAGTACTTC. Translation: CASSELVGTEQYF. Full variable domain (missing parts from reference TRBV2 and TRBJ2-7): EPEVTQTPSHQVTQMGQEVILRCVPISNHLYFYWYRQILGQKVEFLVSFYNNEISEKSEIFDDQFSVERPDGSNFTLKIRSTKLEDSAMYFCASSELVGTEQYFGPGTRLTVT.

The chain recombines TRBV7-9 with TRBJ2-1, with D unclear. CDR3 size: 14 residues. Deletions cut 3 bases from V and 6 bases from J, with 12 bases between. Germline V lookup: CDR1 SEHNR, CDR2 FQNEAQ (reference sequence). CDR3 nucleotide sequence: TGTGCCAGCAGCTTCAGCAGTGGGCTCAATGAGCAGTTCTTC. As protein: CASSFSSGLNEQFF.

The chain uses TRBV4-3 and TRBJ2-7; tentatively, D is TRBD2 (5 bases). With 0 bases removed from V and 0 bases from J, the gap between germline ends came to 15 bases. Germline-derived CDR1 and CDR2 are LGHNA and YSLEER. CDR3 length: 17 residues. The DNA of the CDR3 is TGCGCCAGCAGCCAAGACCAAGCGGACTTTAGCTCCTACGAGCAGTACTTC. It is translated as CASSQDQADFSSYEQYF.

The V call is TRBV6-4, the J call TRBJ2-1; the match to TRBD1 covers 8 bases. The CDR3 runs 13 residues. Trimming cost V 4 bases and J 6 bases; bases outside gene matches: 2. Germline V gene data show CDR1 as MRHNA and CDR2 as SNTAGT. CDR3 loop: CASSATGVNEQFF. The CDR3 DNA reads TGTGCCAGCAGTGCGACAGGGGTCAATGAGCAGTTCTTC.

The V call is TRBV7-9, the J call TRBJ1-2; a possible D gene is TRBD1 (6 bases). V was cut by 2 bases and J by 4 bases, with 17 bases left in between. Looked up from germline, CDR1 is SEHNR and CDR2 is FQNEAQ (reference sequence). The CDR3 length is 16 residues. The CDR3 loop reads CASSLWGQGKIYGYTF. In DNA form, the CDR3 reads TGTGCCAGCAGCTTATGGGGGCAGGGGAAAATCTATGGCTACACCTTC.

This chain's CDR3 is CASSQSTGGGYGYTF. CDR3 nucleotides: TGTGCCAGCAGCCAATCGACAGGGGGCGGCTATGGCTACACCTTC. The chain recombines TRBV3-1 (or the pseudogene TRBV3-2) with TRBJ1-2; 10 bases align to TRBD1. V dropped 2 bases and J dropped 4; count of bases not matched to a gene: 4. This CDR3 comprises 15 residues. Germline loops: CDR1 LGHDT, CDR2 YNNKEL (reference sequence).